This T cell receptor (beta chain) was profiled in a study of blood T cell repertoires in COVID-19. Study at large: Samples representing acute and convalescent COVID-19 were sourced from the United States, Italy and Spain.

The CDR3 has 16 residues. Germline CDR1 is MDHEN and CDR2 is SYDVKM. Trimming took 8 bases from V and 0 from J; bases not matched to a gene: 10. The data were produced by immunoSEQ multiplex PCR, yet TCRdb's version contains in-frame clones alone and is incomplete. The table lists some 57,000 clones, about 85% of them singletons. The gene calls are TRBV28 and TRBJ1-5; 7 nucleotides agree with TRBD1. The receptor's source is a human donor in a cohort sampled during active COVID-19. Sequencing was done on a sample of peripheral blood. The CDR3 sequence is CASRSFDRDSNQPQHF. In nucleotides, the CDR3 is TGTGCCAGCCGCAGCTTCGACAGGGATAGCAATCAGCCCCAGCATTTT. The whole variable domain, remainder taken from reference TRBV28 and TRBJ1-5, is DVKVTQSSRYLVKRTGEKVFLECVQDMDHENMFWYRQDPGLGLRLIYFSYDVKMKEKGDIPEGYSVSREKKERFSLILESASTNQTSMYLCASRSFDRDSNQPQHFGDGTRLSIL.